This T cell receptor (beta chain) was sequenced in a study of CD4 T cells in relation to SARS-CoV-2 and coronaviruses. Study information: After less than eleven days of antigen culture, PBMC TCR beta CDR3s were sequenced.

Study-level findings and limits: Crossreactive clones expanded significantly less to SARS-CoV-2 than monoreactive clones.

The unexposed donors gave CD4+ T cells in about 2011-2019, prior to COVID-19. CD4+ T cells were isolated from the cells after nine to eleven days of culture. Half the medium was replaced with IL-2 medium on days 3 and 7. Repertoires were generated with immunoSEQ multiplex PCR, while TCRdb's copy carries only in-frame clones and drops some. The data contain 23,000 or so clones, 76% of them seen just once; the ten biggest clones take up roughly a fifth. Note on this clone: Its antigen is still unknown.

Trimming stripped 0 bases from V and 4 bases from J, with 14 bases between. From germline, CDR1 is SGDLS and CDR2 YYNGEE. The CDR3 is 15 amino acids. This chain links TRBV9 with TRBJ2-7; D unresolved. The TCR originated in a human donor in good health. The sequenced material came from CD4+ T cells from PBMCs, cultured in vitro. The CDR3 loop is CASSVGLAEEYEQYF. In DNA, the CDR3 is TGTGCCAGCAGCGTAGGGTTGGCGGAAGAGTACGAGCAGTACTTC.